This T cell receptor beta chain came from a study of T cells after yellow fever vaccination. Study-level background: Some fractions had low cell numbers, and these were prepared with SMART-Seq v4 Ultra Low Input. Study results and limitations: Among primary-vaccination clones, most reappeared after the booster, at 95% to 96% for CD4 and roughly 90% for CD8. Clonotypes found in both CD4 and CD8 compartments made up a small share.

This clonotype was counted only a few times. Antigen: not known. The CDR3 runs to 13 residues. The germline gives CDR1 LNHDA, CDR2 SQIVND (reference sequence). After removal of 5 bases from V and 6 bases from J, the junction contained 4 bases not matched to a gene. A universal primer site and UMIs were added as TCR cDNA was made by 5'RACE template switching. TCRdb redid the calling of the 5' RACE reads with MiXCR, one entry per CDR3 protein. The sample carries a few hundred thousand distinct CDR3 sequences, about 4% recorded once. This TCR was recovered from a man aged 18 to 29 who received the YFV17D yellow fever vaccine. The specimen was PBMCs, collected 5 days after the yellow fever booster vaccination. The V and J genes are TRBV19 and TRBJ1-2; 9 bases are a match to TRBD1. CDR3 coding DNA: TGTGCCAGTAGTGACCGGACAGGGGATGGCTACACCTTC. It specifies CASSDRTGDGYTF.